Only a few counts were recorded for the clone carrying this TCR beta chain. The antigen is undetermined. Total RNA was isolated from whole blood that had not been fractionated. This record comes from a study of human T cells and chemical hapten exposure. At the level of the study: TCR yields per sample varied mostly from small pooled library volume differences.

Study outcomes and limitations: No shift was seen in TCRs above 1 in 1000 frequency with DPC sensitization.

Germline-derived CDR1 and CDR2 are MNHEY and SVGAGI. The V gene lost 0 bases and the J gene lost 1 base, with 9 bases spanning the gap. The CDR3 has 16 residues. Unique molecular identifiers were attached to individual cDNA molecules within the library. In the original workflow: A per-sample median of around 100,000 TCRs was observed, with a range of about 20,000 to 750,000. Each CDR3 protein is one row after TCRdb ran MiXCR on the reads. The V and J calls shown here were made by TCRdb, not taken from the authors' results. The repertoire includes fewer than 150,000 distinct CDR3 sequences, 8.5% to 9% of them detected once, and more than 1.3% sits in the top ten.

The TCR comes from a human donor in good health. Some clones in this sample may be carry-over from other donors' samples. The gene calls are TRBV6-5 and TRBJ2-2; D uncertain. The specimen sequenced was whole blood. As DNA, the CDR3 is TGTGCCAGCAGTTACTCGCAGTTCATGAACACCGGGGAGCTGTTTTTT. It encodes CASSYSQFMNTGELFF.